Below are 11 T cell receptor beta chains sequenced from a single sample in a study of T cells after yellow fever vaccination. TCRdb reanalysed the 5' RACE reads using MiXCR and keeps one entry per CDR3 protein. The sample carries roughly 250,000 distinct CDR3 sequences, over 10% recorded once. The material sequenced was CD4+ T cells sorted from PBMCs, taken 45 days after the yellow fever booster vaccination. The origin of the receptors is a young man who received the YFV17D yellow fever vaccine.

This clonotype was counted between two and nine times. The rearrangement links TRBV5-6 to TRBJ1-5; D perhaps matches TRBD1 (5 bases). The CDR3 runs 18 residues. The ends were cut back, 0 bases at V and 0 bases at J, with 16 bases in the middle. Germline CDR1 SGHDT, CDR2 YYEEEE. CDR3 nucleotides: TGTGCCAGCAGCTTGGCGCCAGGGAGGGAGTATAGCAATCAGCCCCAGCATTTT. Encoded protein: CASSLAPGREYSNQPQHF.

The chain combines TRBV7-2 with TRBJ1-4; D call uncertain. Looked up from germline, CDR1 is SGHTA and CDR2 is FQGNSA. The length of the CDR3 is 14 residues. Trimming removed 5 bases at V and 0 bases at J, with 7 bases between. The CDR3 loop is CASSPVATNEKLFF. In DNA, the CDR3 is TGTGCCAGCAGCCCTGTAGCAACTAATGAAAAACTGTTTTTT.

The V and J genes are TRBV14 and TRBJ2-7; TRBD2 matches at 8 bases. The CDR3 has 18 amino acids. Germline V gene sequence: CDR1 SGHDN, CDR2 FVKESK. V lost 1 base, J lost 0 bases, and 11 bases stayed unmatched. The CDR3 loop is CASSQVYGWGTSSYEQYF. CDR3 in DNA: TGTGCCAGCAGCCAAGTTTATGGTTGGGGGACTAGCTCCTACGAGCAGTACTTC.

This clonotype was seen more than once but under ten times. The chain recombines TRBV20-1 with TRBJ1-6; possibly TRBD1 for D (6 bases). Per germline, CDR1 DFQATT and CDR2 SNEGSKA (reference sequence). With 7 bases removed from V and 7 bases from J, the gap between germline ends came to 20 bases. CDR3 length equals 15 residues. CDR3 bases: TGCAGTGACTCCCCCCGCGACAGGCGAAATTCACCCCTCCACTTT. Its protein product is CSDSPRDRRNSPLHF.

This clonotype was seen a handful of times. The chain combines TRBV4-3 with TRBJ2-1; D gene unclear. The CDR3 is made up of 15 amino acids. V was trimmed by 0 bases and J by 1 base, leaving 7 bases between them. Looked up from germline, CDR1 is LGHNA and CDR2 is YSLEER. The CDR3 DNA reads TGCGCCAGCAGCCAAGACTTTCAATCCTACAATGAGCAGTTCTTC. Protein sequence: CASSQDFQSYNEQFF.

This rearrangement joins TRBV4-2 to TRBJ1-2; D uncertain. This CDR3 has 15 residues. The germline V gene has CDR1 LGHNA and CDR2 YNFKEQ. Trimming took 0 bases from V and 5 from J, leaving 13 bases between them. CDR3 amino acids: CASSQDLGTIYGYTF. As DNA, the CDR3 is TGTGCCAGCAGCCAAGATCTCGGAACAATTTATGGCTACACCTTC.

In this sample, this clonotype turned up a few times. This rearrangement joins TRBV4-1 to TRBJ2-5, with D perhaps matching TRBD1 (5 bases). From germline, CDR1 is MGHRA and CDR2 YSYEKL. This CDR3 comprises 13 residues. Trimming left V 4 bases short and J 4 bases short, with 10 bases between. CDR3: CASSLQDRETQYF. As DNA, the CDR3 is TGCGCCAGCAGCCTACAGGATAGAGAGACCCAGTACTTC.

In nucleotides, the CDR3 is TGCGCCAGCAGCTATTCTAGCGGGAGTTGGAATGAGCAGTTCTTC. Protein: CASSYSSGSWNEQFF. The chain employs TRBV5-1 and TRBJ2-1; 10 positions agree with TRBD2. The V gene end was trimmed by 3 bases and the J gene end by 7 bases; junction bases not matched to a gene: 7. The germline CDR1 and CDR2 sequences are SGHRS and YFSETQ. The CDR3 consists of 15 residues.

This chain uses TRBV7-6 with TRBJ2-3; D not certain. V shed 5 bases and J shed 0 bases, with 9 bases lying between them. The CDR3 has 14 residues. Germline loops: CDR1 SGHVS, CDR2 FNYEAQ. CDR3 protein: CASSKALSTDTQYF. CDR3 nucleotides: TGTGCCAGCAGCAAGGCCCTAAGCACAGATACGCAGTATTTT.

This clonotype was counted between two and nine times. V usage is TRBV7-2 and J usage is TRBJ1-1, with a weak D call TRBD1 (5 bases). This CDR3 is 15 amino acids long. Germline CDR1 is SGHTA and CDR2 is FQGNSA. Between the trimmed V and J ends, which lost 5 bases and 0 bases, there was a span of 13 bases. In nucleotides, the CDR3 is TGTGCCAGCAGCCCCCAGGGACTGATGAACACTGAAGCTTTCTTT. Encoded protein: CASSPQGLMNTEAFF.

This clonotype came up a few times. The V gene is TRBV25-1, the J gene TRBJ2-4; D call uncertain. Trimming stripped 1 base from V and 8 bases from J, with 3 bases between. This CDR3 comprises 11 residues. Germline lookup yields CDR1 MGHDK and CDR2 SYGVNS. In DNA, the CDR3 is TGTGCCAGCAGTGAATCGCACATTCAGTACTTC. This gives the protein CASSESHIQYF. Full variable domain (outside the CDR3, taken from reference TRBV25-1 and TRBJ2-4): EADIYQTPRYLVIGTGKKITLECSQTMGHDKMYWYQQDPGMELHLIHYSYGVNSTEKGDLSSESTVSRIRTEHFPLTLESARPSHTSQYLCASSESHIQYFGAGTRLSVL.